These 10 T cell receptor beta chains originate from one sample sequenced in a study of OX40 agonist ivuxolimab in advanced cancers. Libraries were prepared by immunoSEQ multiplex PCR; TCRdb keeps only in-frame clonotypes and omits some of them. Among roughly 61,000 clones listed, approximately 88% were seen once. The sample consisted of CD4+ or CD8+ T cells sorted from blood, taken in a trial of the OX40 agonist ivuxolimab. These receptors were taken from an adult with an advanced solid tumor such as melanoma, head and neck, liver or kidney cancer.

The chain recombines TRBV5-4 with TRBJ2-3; D remains unclear. Germline V gene sequence: CDR1 SGHNT, CDR2 YYREEE (reference sequence). This CDR3 spans 12 amino acids. V was pared by 4 bases and J by 7 bases, with 10 bases between. CDR3 loop: CASSRNLNTQYF. The CDR3 nucleotides read TGTGCCAGCAGCAGGAATTTGAATACGCAGTATTTT.

In this sample, this clone turned up a few times. The rearrangement uses TRBV2 and TRBJ1-5; possible D gene TRBD1, 5 bases. Trimming cost V 8 bases and J 1 base, with 9 bases left between them. The CDR3 covers 13 residues. Germline V gene data show CDR1 as SNHLY and CDR2 as FYNNEI. CDR3 nucleotides: TGTGCCAGCGGGACCCGCAGCAATCAGCCCCAGCATTTT. Protein: CASGTRSNQPQHF.

The chain has TRBV2 and TRBJ1-1; 7 nucleotides align to TRBD1. After removal of 6 bases from V and 4 bases from J, the junction contained 5 bases not matched to a gene. Germline lookup yields CDR1 SNHLY and CDR2 FYNNEI. The CDR3 sequence is 13 residues long. The CDR3 nucleotides read TGTGCCAGCAGCGCACAGGGGTCCACTGAAGCTTTCTTT. It encodes CASSAQGSTEAFF.

This clone was detected a few times. A read error may account for a junction end that differs from germline. The chain couples TRBV7-7 to TRBJ2-2, with 7 bases that match TRBD1. This CDR3 contains 14 residues. Germline loops: CDR1 SSHAT, CDR2 FNYEAQ (reference sequence). The CDR3 here is CASSLTQGTGELFF. As DNA, the CDR3 is TGTGCTAGCAGCCTAACACAGGGGACCGGGGAGCTGTTTTTT.

This clone was observed a few times. This chain links TRBV6-1 with TRBJ2-1; D is unresolved. This CDR3 has 17 residues. Germline assignment: CDR1 MNHNS and CDR2 SASEGT. With 2 bases removed from V and 0 bases from J, the gap between germline ends came to 14 bases. CDR3 nucleotides: TGTGCCAGCAGTGAAAGAAGGGCGGTTAGCTCCTACAATGAGCAGTTCTTC. Translating gives CASSERRAVSSYNEQFF.

The rearrangement uses TRBV5-6 and TRBJ2-4, with a tentative D call TRBD2 (6 bases). This CDR3 is built from 15 residues. The germline V and J ends were trimmed by 4 bases and 3 bases, with 14 bases remaining between them. Germline CDR1 SGHDT, CDR2 YYEEEE. CDR3 sequence: CASSVFGGNKNIQYF. CDR3 coding DNA: TGTGCCAGCAGCGTCTTTGGAGGGAACAAAAACATTCAGTACTTC.

This chain links TRBV5-1 with TRBJ1-1; perhaps TRBD1 as D (6 bases). Germline V CDR1 and CDR2: SGHRS, YFSETQ. The ends were cut back, 6 bases at V and 8 bases at J, with 23 bases in the middle. The CDR3 has 15 residues. The CDR3 region is CASTPAGERRAEAFF. The CDR3 DNA is TGCGCCAGCACACCCGCAGGGGAAAGAAGGGCAGAAGCTTTCTTT.

This chain connects TRBV4-1 to TRBJ2-2, with 7 bases fitting TRBD1. The CDR3 covers 15 residues. V trimming: 4 bases; J trimming: 0 bases; junction bases outside the gene matches: 2. The germline V gene encodes CDR1 MGHRA and CDR2 YSYEKL. The CDR3, as DNA: TGCGCCAGCAGCCGGGACAGCTCGAACACCGGGGAGCTGTTTTTT. Translated: CASSRDSSNTGELFF.

This clone was seen a single time. The junction differs from germline at one of its ends, possibly a read error. J is TRBJ2-5 and V is TRBV7-7, with D possibly TRBD1 on 5 matching bases. Per germline, CDR1 SSHAT and CDR2 FNYEAQ (reference sequence). The CDR3 loop spans 13 amino acids. CDR3 residues: CASSRQRQETQYF. CDR3 sequence (DNA): TGTGCTAGCAGTAGACAGCGCCAAGAGACCCAGTACTTC.

The sample holds a few counts of this clone. The CDR3 region has the DNA TGCAGTGCTATTAAGAACACTGAAGCTTTCTTT. Translating it yields CSAIKNTEAFF. The V call is TRBV20-1, the J call TRBJ1-1; D is unclear. This CDR3 has 11 amino acids. V was pared by 4 bases and J by 1 base, with 4 bases between. Germline CDR1 reads DFQATT; CDR2 reads SNEGSKA (reference sequence).